What follows are 9 T cell receptor beta chains derived from one specimen sequenced in a study of shared clonotypes between healthy human individuals. The table came from immunoSEQ multiplex PCR; TCRdb's copy has only in-frame clones and leaves some out. The table shows about 1.1 million clones, with 77% occurring only once. Sequencing was done on a sample of memory CD4+ T cells from PBMCs. Subset here: CD45RA-negative fraction. Every receptor here comes from a man aged 18 to 29 in good health. Some clones in this sample may be carry-over from other donors' samples.

V and J are TRBV28 and TRBJ1-2; 9 bases agree with TRBD1. This CDR3 region has 14 residues. V lost 6 bases, J lost 4 bases, and 6 bases stayed unmatched. CDR1 and CDR2 (germline): MDHEN, SYDVKM. The CDR3 DNA sequence: TGTGCCAGCAGCTCACCGGGACAGGGCTATGGCTACACCTTC. Amino acids: CASSSPGQGYGYTF.

This clone has more than one count but fewer than ten. V gene TRBV2 combines with J gene TRBJ1-1; D is unresolved. V lost 3 bases, J lost 1 base, and 6 bases lay in between. The CDR3 sequence is 13 residues long. Germline V CDR1 and CDR2: SNHLY, FYNNEI. The CDR3, as DNA: TGTGCCAGCAGTGAGCCCAGGAACACTGAAGCTTTCTTT. Its translation: CASSEPRNTEAFF.

DNA for the CDR3: TGTGCCAGCAGCTTTATGGGACAGGGGGCTGATGAGCAGTACTTC. This codes for CASSFMGQGADEQYF. The chain has TRBV5-4 and TRBJ2-7; 12 nucleotides align to TRBD1. The junction had 7 bases not matched to a gene; V was cut back by 2 bases and J by 7 bases. Germline CDR1 is SGHNT and CDR2 is YYREEE (reference sequence). The CDR3 contains 15 residues.

The chain combines TRBV7-2 with TRBJ2-7; TRBD2 is a possible D gene (7 bases). The CDR3 runs 15 residues. Germline loops: CDR1 SGHTA, CDR2 FQGNSA. V dropped 5 bases and J dropped 3 bases, with 17 bases sitting between them. The CDR3: CASSTGGALSYEQYF. The DNA of the CDR3 is TGTGCCAGCAGCACTGGGGGGGCGCTTAGCTACGAGCAGTACTTC.

The V and J genes are TRBV27 and TRBJ2-7, with 11 positions matching TRBD2. J lost 3 bases, V lost 6 bases, and 7 bases had no gene match. CDR3 length: 15 residues. The germline CDR1 and CDR2 sequences are MNHEY and SMNVEV (reference sequence). CDR3 sequence reads: CASRDRLAGGYEQYF. The CDR3 bases are TGTGCCAGCAGGGATAGGCTAGCGGGAGGCTACGAGCAGTACTTC.

The chain couples TRBV11-2 to TRBJ2-7; D unresolved. The CDR3 is made up of 14 amino acids. V was cut by 4 bases and J by 8 bases, with 18 bases left in between. Germline lookup yields CDR1 SGHAT and CDR2 FQNNGV. CDR3 in DNA: TGTGCCAGCAGCTCCCCTTATCTCGGTAGTAAGCAGTACTTC. It is translated as CASSSPYLGSKQYF.

As to this clone: Different DNA sequences within this sample yield the same CDR3. This chain links TRBV18 with TRBJ2-5; no clear D. The germline V gene encodes CDR1 KGHSH and CDR2 LQKENI. With 0 bases removed from V and 2 bases from J, the gap between germline ends came to 4 bases. The CDR3 is 13 amino acids. The chain's CDR3 is CASSPPSQETQYF. The CDR3 bases are TGTGCCAGCTCACCACCAAGTCAAGAGACCCAGTACTTC.

V and J are TRBV28 and TRBJ1-3; 7 bases are shared with TRBD1. This CDR3 has 16 residues. The germline CDR1 and CDR2 sequences are MDHEN and SYDVKM. With V trimmed by 5 bases and J by 2 bases, 9 bases remained unmatched. The chain's CDR3 is CASSPPRTGTGNTIYF. The CDR3 DNA is TGTGCCAGCAGTCCTCCCCGGACAGGAACTGGAAACACCATATATTTT.

The chain employs TRBV9 and TRBJ1-1; no clear D gene. The V gene lost 3 bases and the J gene lost 1 base, with 10 bases spanning the gap. Germline loops: CDR1 SGDLS, CDR2 YYNGEE. There are 14 residues in the CDR3. The CDR3 reads CASSGDLQNTEAFF. In nucleotides, the CDR3 is TGTGCCAGCAGCGGTGACCTCCAGAACACTGAAGCTTTCTTT.